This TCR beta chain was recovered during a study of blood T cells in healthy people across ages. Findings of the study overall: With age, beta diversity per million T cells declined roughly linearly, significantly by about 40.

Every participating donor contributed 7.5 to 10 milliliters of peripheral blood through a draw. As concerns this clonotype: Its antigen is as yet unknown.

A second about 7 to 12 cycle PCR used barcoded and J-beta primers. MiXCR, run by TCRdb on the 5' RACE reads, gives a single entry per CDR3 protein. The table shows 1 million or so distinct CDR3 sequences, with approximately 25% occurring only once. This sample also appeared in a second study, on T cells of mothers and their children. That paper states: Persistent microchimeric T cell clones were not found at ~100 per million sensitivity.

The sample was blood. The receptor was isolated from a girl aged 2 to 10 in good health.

The CDR3 coding sequence is TGTGCCACCAGCAGGGGTTGGGACACCTTGAACACTGAAGCTTTCTTT. Its translation is CATSRGWDTLNTEAFF. The chain has TRBV15 and TRBJ1-1, with D perhaps TRBD1 (6 bases). Germline CDR1 reads LNHNV; CDR2 reads YYDKDF (reference sequence). With 3 bases removed from V and 0 bases from J, the gap between germline ends came to 14 bases. This CDR3 has 16 residues.